What follows are 29 T cell receptor gamma chains derived from one specimen sequenced in a study of γδ T cells in repeated Plasmodium falciparum infection. With CATT, TCRdb re-called clones from the multiplex PCR reads. The repertoire includes approximately 32,000 gamma-chain clones, about 1.5% of them detected once, and 15% to 20% sits in the top ten. Vgamma9/Vdelta2+ and Vdelta2-negative gammadelta T cells were flow-sorted from PBMC for bulk sequencing. Sequenced sample: gamma-delta T cells from blood. All receptors derive from a pool of human donors (malaria-infected and uninfected, not separated).

This clone was seen at least ten times. In DNA form, the CDR3 reads TGTGCCACCTGGGACGGGGGACATTATAAGAAACTCTTT. It codes for CATWDGGHYKKLF. This rearrangement joins TRGV2 to TRGJ1 or TRGJ2. CDR3 length: 13 residues. CDR1 is EGSNGY and CDR2 is YDSYNSKV in the germline V gene. Trimming at V came to 0 bases and at J to 5 bases, leaving 4 bases not matched to a gene.

This clone ranks as medium-sized. This same CDR3 is encoded by further DNA sequences in the sample. The genes are TRGV3 and TRGJ1 or TRGJ2. Germline CDR1 and CDR2: VTNTFY and YDVSTARD (reference sequence). The CDR3 has 12 amino acids. V lost 0 bases, J lost 5 bases, and 1 base stayed unmatched. The CDR3 is CATWDRHYKKLF. The CDR3 DNA is TGTGCCACCTGGGACAGGCATTATAAGAAACTCTTT.

This clone has more than one count but fewer than ten. TCRdb's protein for this DNA is that of a much larger clone and differs from the translation at residue 3, likely a read error; the protein shown is the DNA translation. The V and J genes are TRGV9 and TRGJ1 or TRGJ2. TCRdb gives no J gene; it was assigned here by matching the DNA to germline. Per the germline V gene, CDR1 is GITISATS and CDR2 is ISYDGTV (reference sequence). The CDR3 sequence is 14 residues long. CDR3 coding DNA: TGTGCCGTGTGGGAGGAGACGAATTATTATAAGAAACTCTTT. Protein product: CAVWEETNYYKKLF.

Worth noting for this clone: The TCRdb protein, from a much larger clone, departs from this DNA's translation at residue 5, likely by read error; the protein shown derives from the DNA. The chain has TRGV5 and TRGJP2. The J gene, left out of TCRdb, was set here by checking the DNA against germline. The CDR3 covers 14 residues. Germline V gives CDR1 VINAFY, CDR2 YDVSNSKD. V gave up 5 bases and J gave up 3 bases; unmatched junction bases: 6. The CDR3 DNA reads TGTGCCACCTGGGGCAAACGTAGTGATTGGATCAAGACGTTT. This codes for CATWGKRSDWIKTF.

This clone was detected only a few times. This probably arose from a read error, given a far larger clone one base away. The sample contains more than one DNA sequence encoding this CDR3. V is TRGV9 and J is TRGJP. No J segment appears in TCRdb, so it was assigned here by matching the sequence to germline. Germline assignment: CDR1 GITISATS and CDR2 ISYDGTV (reference sequence). The CDR3 spans 18 residues. The CDR3 DNA follows: TGTGCCTTGTGGGAGGCCACCTTACTGGGGTTGGGCAAGAAAATCAAGGTATTT. The encoded protein is CALWEATLLGLGKKIKVF.

This clone was detected a few times. TCRdb lists the protein of a much larger clone for this DNA, which differs at residue 10, so this is likely a read error; the protein given here is translated from the DNA itself. The chain links TRGV2 to TRGJ1 or TRGJ2. TCRdb offers no J gene call, so here the DNA was matched to germline to obtain one. Germline lookup yields CDR1 EGSNGY and CDR2 YDSYNSKV. This CDR3 is 13 amino acids long. CDR3: CATWDGWGYRKLF. CDR3 nucleotide sequence: TGTGCCACCTGGGACGGCTGGGGTTATAGGAAACTCTTT.

There are many counts of this clone. It differs at one base from a far larger clone, so likely a read error. Other DNA sequences of this sample code for an identical CDR3. The chain recombines TRGV9 with TRGJ1 or TRGJ2. The length of the CDR3 is 14 residues. Germline CDR1 GITISATS, CDR2 ISYDGTV (reference sequence). CDR3 nucleotide sequence: TGTGCCCTGTGGGAGGTGGGACATTATTATAAGAAACTCTTT. Translated, it gives CALWEVGHYYKKLF.

This clone was observed a few times. The protein in TCRdb stems from a much larger clone and differs at residue 7 from this DNA's translation, likely a read error; here the protein is translated from the DNA. This chain uses TRGV3 with TRGJ1 or TRGJ2. No J segment appears in TCRdb, so it was assigned here by matching the sequence to germline. The CDR3 has 14 amino acids. The junction had 6 bases not matched to a gene; V was cut back by 2 bases and J by 2 bases. In germline, CDR1 is VTNTFY, CDR2 YDVSTARD (reference sequence). Here the CDR3 DNA reads TGTGCCACCTGGGACACCGCCGATTATTATAAGAAACTCTTT. Residues: CATWDTADYYKKLF.

This clone was counted only a few times. TCRdb records a much larger clone's protein for this DNA, with a difference at residue 9 that likely arises from a read error; the protein given is the translation of the DNA. The V gene is TRGV2, the J gene TRGJ1 or TRGJ2. TCRdb records no J gene; here it was assigned by comparing the DNA to germline. The CDR3 is 13 amino acids. Germline CDR1 is EGSNGY and CDR2 is YDSYNSKV. V dropped 0 bases and J dropped 8; count of bases not matched to a gene: 7. CDR3 sequence: CATWDGPCHKKLF. The CDR3 nucleotides read TGTGCCACCTGGGACGGGCCTTGCCATAAGAAACTCTTT.

This clone was seen a few times. TCRdb lists the protein of a much larger clone for this DNA, which differs at residue 11, so this is likely a read error; the protein given here is translated from the DNA itself. V gene assignment gives TRGV4, but the J gene was left uncalled. This CDR3 has 13 residues. Germline lookup yields CDR1 EGSTGY and CDR2 YDSYTSSV. CDR3 DNA sequence: TGTGCCACCTGGGTCGATCCCCCTATAGGGAGACTCTTT. This sequence encodes CATWVDPPIGRLF.

This clone was detected a few times. A read error is the likely source, as a far larger clone sits one nucleotide away. The same CDR3 is also encoded by other DNA sequences in this sample. V gene TRGV9 combines with J gene TRGJP. The CDR3 is 17 amino acids. The germline CDR1 and CDR2 sequences are GITISATS and ISYDGTV (reference sequence). This CDR3 is CALWETQQELGKKIKVF. The CDR3 DNA sequence: TGTGCCTTGTGGGAGACCCAGCAAGAGCTGGGCAAAAAAATCAAGGTATTT.

This clone was seen ten or more times. This DNA's translation differs at residue 12 from TCRdb's protein, which comes from a much larger clone; a read error is likely, and the protein shown is translated from the DNA. This chain links TRGV9 with TRGJP. TCRdb lists no J gene, so it was determined here by aligning the DNA to germline. The CDR3 contains 16 residues. In germline, CDR1 is GITISATS, CDR2 ISYDGTV (reference sequence). CDR3 sequence reads: CALWEVTELGKEIKVF. CDR3 nucleotides: TGTGCCTTGTGGGAGGTGACAGAGTTGGGCAAAGAAATCAAGGTATTT.

This clone was observed many times. It is likely a read error: a sequence one base away is far more abundant. Different DNA sequences within this sample yield the same CDR3. The V gene was identified as TRGV9, while no J gene was called. Germline assignment: CDR1 GITISATS and CDR2 ISYDGTV (reference sequence). This CDR3 is 18 amino acids long. CDR3 in DNA: TGTGCCTTGTGGGAGGTGCAAGCCGAAGAGTTGGGCAAAAAAATCAAGGTATTC. Amino acids: CALWEVQAEELGKKIKVF.

About this clone: This likely stems from a read error, as it lies one base from a far larger clone. Other DNA sequences in the sample encode the same CDR3. The V gene is given as TRGV2, and no J gene call is available. CDR3 length: 14 amino acids. Germline V gene sequence: CDR1 EGSNGY, CDR2 YDSYNSKV. The CDR3 sequence: CATWDGHSDWIKTF. The CDR3 nucleotides are TGTGCCACCTGGGACGGGCATAGTGATTGGATTAAGACGTTT.

This clone has a handful of counts. The protein held in TCRdb is that of a much larger clone and does not match this DNA's translation at residue 7, likely because of a read error; the protein shown is translated from the DNA. The chain employs TRGV4 and TRGJ1 or TRGJ2. The J gene, not given by TCRdb, was assigned here from a germline match of the nucleotide sequence. CDR3 size: 14 residues. CDR1 is EGSTGY, CDR2 YDSYTSSV, per germline. V lost 1 base and J lost 7; bases outside the gene matches: 10. The CDR3 reads CATWDGLGGYKKLF. For the CDR3, the DNA is TGTGCCACCTGGGATGGCCTCGGGGGGTATAAGAAACTCTTT.

A word on this clone: The protein that TCRdb holds for this DNA derives from a much larger clone and differs from the translated DNA at residue 12, which likely indicates a read error; the protein shown here is translated from the DNA. DNA for the CDR3: TGTGCCTTGTGGGAGGCAGACCCGCAAGAGTTGGACAAAAAAATCAAGGTATTT. Translation: CALWEADPQELDKKIKVF. The chain is built from TRGV9 and TRGJP. TCRdb supplies no J gene; here it was assigned by aligning the nucleotide sequence to germline. Germline loops: CDR1 GITISATS, CDR2 ISYDGTV (reference sequence). The CDR3 has 18 residues.

This clone came up many times. It differs at one base from a far larger clone, so likely a read error. The chain joins TRGV9 to TRGJ1 or TRGJ2. TCRdb supplies no J gene; here it was assigned by aligning the nucleotide sequence to germline. CDR1 GITISATS and CDR2 ISYDGTV come from the germline V gene (reference sequence). There are 14 residues in the CDR3. The CDR3 DNA is TGCGCCTTGTGGGAGGAGGAGGCTTATTATAAGAAACTCTTT. Translation: CALWEEEAYYKKLF.

This clone was counted many times. A far larger clone lies a single base away; this is likely a read error. This specimen includes other DNA sequences encoding the same CDR3. The chain employs TRGV9 and TRGJ1 or TRGJ2. Germline values: CDR1 GITISATS, CDR2 ISYDGTV (reference sequence). CDR3 length equals 13 residues. The CDR3 loop is CALWEVRYYKKLF. The CDR3 bases are TGTGCCTTGTGGGAGGTGCGGTATTATAAGAAACTTTTT.

On this clone itself: For this DNA, TCRdb reports the protein of a much larger clone, which diverges at residue 8, most likely from a read error; the protein presented here is translated directly from the DNA. This chain uses TRGV3 with TRGJ1 or TRGJ2. The J gene comes from matching the DNA to germline here; TCRdb lacks it. Germline CDR1 reads VTNTFY; CDR2 reads YDVSTARD (reference sequence). Losses at the gene ends were 0 bases for V and 6 bases for J; bases not matched to a gene: 5. This CDR3 spans 13 amino acids. The CDR3 is CATWDRDSYKKLF. The CDR3, as DNA: TGTGCCACCTGGGACAGGGACAGTTATAAGAAACTCTTT.

This clone has more than one count but fewer than ten. The protein TCRdb lists belongs to a much larger clone and differs from this DNA's translation at residue 5, which points to a read error; the protein shown is made from the DNA. The J gene is TRGJ1 or TRGJ2, the V gene TRGV9. The J gene, not given by TCRdb, was assigned here from a germline match of the nucleotide sequence. Germline CDR1 GITISATS, CDR2 ISYDGTV (reference sequence). The CDR3 contains 11 residues. V trimming: 5 bases; J trimming: 10 bases; junction bases outside the gene matches: 8. CDR3 protein: CALWGYSKKLF. CDR3 nucleotide sequence: TGTGCCTTGTGGGGTTACTCGAAGAAACTCTTT.

As to this clone: The protein given by TCRdb reflects a much larger clone and differs at residue 9 from this DNA's translation, likely from a read error; the protein shown is the DNA's translation. TRGV3 is the V gene, and the J gene was not called. Germline CDR1 and CDR2: VTNTFY and YDVSTARD (reference sequence). The CDR3 consists of 11 residues. The CDR3 is CATWDRGGRLF. The CDR3 DNA follows: TGTGCCACCTGGGACCGGGGGGGGAGACTCTTT.

As regards this clone: This DNA translates differently at residue 7 from the TCRdb protein, which is that of a much larger clone; a read error is likely, and the protein shown is the DNA's own translation. The chain combines TRGV9 with TRGJP. The CDR3 has 18 residues. V shed 1 base, J shed 5 bases, and the junction held 8 bases outside the gene matches. The V gene's germline CDR1 is GITISATS and CDR2 ISYDGTV (reference sequence). The CDR3 reads CALWEVWSEELGKKIKVF. The CDR3 DNA is TGTGCCTTGTGGGAGGTATGGTCGGAAGAGTTGGGCAAAAAAATCAAGGTATTT.

This clone was found many times. This likely reflects a read error, since a far larger clone is one base away. The sample carries other DNA sequences with the same CDR3. The V call is TRGV9, the J call TRGJP. Since TCRdb gives no J gene, matching the DNA to germline was used here to assign it. This CDR3 has 18 amino acids. Germline loops: CDR1 GITISATS, CDR2 ISYDGTV (reference sequence). Here the CDR3 DNA reads TGTGCTTTGTGGGAGGTGCAAGCCGAAGAGTTGGGCAAAAAAATCAAGGTATTT. Protein sequence: CALWEVQAEELGKKIKVF.

In the case of this clone: TCRdb has a much larger clone's protein, which differs at residue 11 from the translation of this DNA, likely because of a read error; what is shown is the protein translated from the DNA. The genes are TRGV5 and TRGJ1 or TRGJ2. The J gene was missing in TCRdb and was found by matching the end of the DNA to germline. Germline CDR1 VINAFY, CDR2 YDVSNSKD. The CDR3 is made up of 14 amino acids. The CDR3 nucleotides are TGTGCCACCTGGGAAAGACCCATGAGTTATGAGAAACTCTTT. Residues: CATWERPMSYEKLF.

Comments on this clone: This is likely an artifact of a read error, given a far larger clone one base away. The same CDR3 can be traced to other DNA sequences in this sample. V gene TRGV9 combines with J gene TRGJP. The J gene is absent in TCRdb and was assigned here via DNA matching to germline. CDR1 and CDR2 (germline): GITISATS, ISYDGTV (reference sequence). The CDR3 runs 17 residues. The DNA of the CDR3 is TGTGCCTTGTGGGACCTTTCGCAAGAGTTGGGCAAAAAGATCAAGGTATTT. Protein product: CALWDLSQELGKKIKVF.

This clone was seen at least ten times. Translating this DNA gives a protein that differs at residue 9 from the TCRdb one, which belongs to a much larger clone; a read error is likely, and the protein shown is this translation. The chain joins TRGV3 to TRGJP1. The J gene, missing from TCRdb, was assigned here through DNA to germline matching. The CDR3 extends over 12 amino acids. Germline-derived CDR1 and CDR2 are VTNTFY and YDVSTARD (reference sequence). In nucleotides, the CDR3 is TGTGCCACCTGGGACCGAGGTTGGTCCAAGATATTT. Amino acid sequence: CATWDRGWSKIF.

As for this clone: Translating this DNA gives a protein that differs at residue 5 from the TCRdb one, which belongs to a much larger clone; a read error is likely, and the protein shown is this translation. The chain has TRGV4 and TRGJ1 or TRGJ2. TCRdb gives no J gene; it was assigned here by matching the DNA to germline. Germline CDR1 reads EGSTGY; CDR2 reads YDSYTSSV. CDR3 length: 13 residues. V lost 5 bases to trimming and J lost 2 bases; unmatched junction nucleotides: 6. DNA for the CDR3: TGTGCCACCTGGGCACTATATTATTATAAGAAACTCTTT. Residues: CATWALYYYKKLF.

This clone was found a few times. A far larger clone is a single base away, which makes a read error likely. This sample includes further DNA sequences coding for the same CDR3. The J gene has no call, while the V gene is TRGV4. The CDR3 runs 13 residues. Germline V gene lookup returns CDR1 EGSTGY and CDR2 YDSYTSSV. CDR3 region: CATWATNYYKKLF. The DNA of the CDR3 is TGTGCCACCTGGGCGACGAATTATTATAAGAAGCTCTTT.

This clone was seen repeatedly, ten times or more. The protein TCRdb gives is from a much larger clone and does not agree with this DNA's translation at residue 7, likely a read error; the protein shown here comes from the DNA. V is TRGV3 and J is TRGJ1 or TRGJ2. TCRdb offers no J gene call, so here the DNA was matched to germline to obtain one. This CDR3 region has 13 residues. Germline trimming cut 6 bases from V and 3 bases from J; bases unmatched to any gene: 8. Germline CDR1 is VTNTFY and CDR2 is YDVSTARD (reference sequence). The CDR3 is CATWHSCYYKKLF. Written as DNA, the CDR3 is TGTGCCACCTGGCACTCCTGTTATTATAAGAAACTCTTT.